This T cell receptor (beta chain) was identified during a study of blood T cell repertoires in COVID-19. Study overall: From T cells, B-cell-depleted T cells, or PBMCs came the material, which was cDNA or gDNA.

Per germline, CDR1 MNHEY and CDR2 SVGEGT. The J segment lost 4 bases and the V segment lost 2 bases, leaving 6 bases of the junction unmatched. This CDR3 spans 16 amino acids. Assay used: immunoSEQ multiplex PCR; TCRdb lists only in-frame clones, some missing. The profile shows 20,000 to 25,000 clones, 65% to 90% of them singletons. The chain is built from TRBV6-2 or TRBV6-3 and TRBJ2-5, with 11 bases lining up with TRBD1. Sequencing was performed on peripheral blood. The receptor was derived from a man between 65 and 85 years old with acute or convalescent COVID-19. CDR3 amino acids: CASSYNGQGAGETQYF. The CDR3 bases are TGTGCCAGCAGTTACAATGGACAGGGGGCGGGAGAGACCCAGTACTTC.